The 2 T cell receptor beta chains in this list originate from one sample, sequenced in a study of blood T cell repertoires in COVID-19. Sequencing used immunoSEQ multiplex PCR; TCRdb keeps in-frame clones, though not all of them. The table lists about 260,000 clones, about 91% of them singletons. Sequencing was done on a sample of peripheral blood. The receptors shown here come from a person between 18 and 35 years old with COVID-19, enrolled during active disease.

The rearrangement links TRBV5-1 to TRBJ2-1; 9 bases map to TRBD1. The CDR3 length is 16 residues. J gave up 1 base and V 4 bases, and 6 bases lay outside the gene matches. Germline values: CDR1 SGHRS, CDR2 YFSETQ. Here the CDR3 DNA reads TGCGCCAGCAGCAAGGTGACAGGGGGTTCCTACAATGAGCAGTTCTTC. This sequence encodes CASSKVTGGSYNEQFF.

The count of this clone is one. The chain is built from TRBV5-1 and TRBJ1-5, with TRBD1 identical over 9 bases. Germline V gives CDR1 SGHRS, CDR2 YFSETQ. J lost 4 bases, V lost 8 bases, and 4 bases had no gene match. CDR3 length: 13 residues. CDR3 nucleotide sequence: TGCGCCAGACGGGACAGGGTGAATCAGCCCCAGCATTTT. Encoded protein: CARRDRVNQPQHF.